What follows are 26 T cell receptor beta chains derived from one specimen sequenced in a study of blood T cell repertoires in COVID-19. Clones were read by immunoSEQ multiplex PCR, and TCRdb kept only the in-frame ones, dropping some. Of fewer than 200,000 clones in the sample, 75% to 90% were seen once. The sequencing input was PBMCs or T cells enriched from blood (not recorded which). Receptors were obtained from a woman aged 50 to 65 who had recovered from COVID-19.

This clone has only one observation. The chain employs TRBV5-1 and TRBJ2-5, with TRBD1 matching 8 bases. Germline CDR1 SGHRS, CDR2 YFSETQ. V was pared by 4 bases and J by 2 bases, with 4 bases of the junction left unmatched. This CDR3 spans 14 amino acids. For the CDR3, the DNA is TGCGCCAGCAGCGATGGACAGGGTCAAGAGACCCAGTACTTC. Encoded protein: CASSDGQGQETQYF.

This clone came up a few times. CDR3 protein: CASSLTGAPYGYTF. CDR3 DNA: TGTGCCAGCAGCTTGACAGGGGCCCCTTATGGCTACACCTTC. The rearrangement uses TRBV11-3 and TRBJ1-2, with 8 bases lining up with TRBD1. The junction had 5 bases not matched to a gene; V was cut back by 3 bases and J by 5 bases. There are 14 residues in the CDR3. Germline V gene sequence: CDR1 SGHNT, CDR2 YENEEA.

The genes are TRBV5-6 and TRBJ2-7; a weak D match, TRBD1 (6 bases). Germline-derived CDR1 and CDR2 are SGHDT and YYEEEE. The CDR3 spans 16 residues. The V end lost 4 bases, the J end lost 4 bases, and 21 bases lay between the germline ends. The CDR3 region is CASSTFVSATGYEQYV. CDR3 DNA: TGTGCCAGCAGCACCTTCGTGAGTGCAACAGGGTACGAGCAGTACGTC.

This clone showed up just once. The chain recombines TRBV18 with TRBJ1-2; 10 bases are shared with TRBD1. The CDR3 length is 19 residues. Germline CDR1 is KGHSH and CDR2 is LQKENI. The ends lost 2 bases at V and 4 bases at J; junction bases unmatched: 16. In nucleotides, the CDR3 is TGTGCCAGCTCACCATTCCAGACAGGGGGCCGTACCGACTCCTATGGCTACACCTTC. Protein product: CASSPFQTGGRTDSYGYTF.

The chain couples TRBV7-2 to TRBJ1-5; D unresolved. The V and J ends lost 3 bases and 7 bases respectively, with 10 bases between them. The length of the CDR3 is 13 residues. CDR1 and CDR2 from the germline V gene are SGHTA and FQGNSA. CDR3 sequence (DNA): TGTGCCAGCAGCTTGCATGGGCAGCAGCCCCAGCATTTT. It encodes CASSLHGQQPQHF.

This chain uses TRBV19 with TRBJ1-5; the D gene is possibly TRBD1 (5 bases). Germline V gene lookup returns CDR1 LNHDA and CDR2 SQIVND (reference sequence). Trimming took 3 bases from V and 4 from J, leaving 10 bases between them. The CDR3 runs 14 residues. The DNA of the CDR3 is TGTGCCAGTAGTATGGCGTCAGGGAATCAGCCCCAGCATTTT. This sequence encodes CASSMASGNQPQHF.

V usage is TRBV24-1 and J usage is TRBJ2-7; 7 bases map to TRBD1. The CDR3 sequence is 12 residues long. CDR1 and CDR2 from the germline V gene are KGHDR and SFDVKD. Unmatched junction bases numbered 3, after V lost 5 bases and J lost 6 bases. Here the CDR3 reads CATSGAGGEQYV. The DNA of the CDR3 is TGTGCCACCAGTGGGGCAGGGGGCGAGCAGTACGTC.

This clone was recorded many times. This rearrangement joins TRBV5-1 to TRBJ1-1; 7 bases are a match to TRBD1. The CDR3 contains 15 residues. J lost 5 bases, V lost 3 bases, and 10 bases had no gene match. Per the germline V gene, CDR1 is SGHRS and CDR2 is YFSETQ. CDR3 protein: CASSYLQGIGTEAFF. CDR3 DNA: TGCGCCAGCAGCTATTTACAGGGGATTGGAACTGAAGCTTTCTTT. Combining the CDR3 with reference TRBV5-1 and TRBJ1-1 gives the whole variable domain KAGVTQTPRYLIKTRGQQVTLSCSPISGHRSVSWYQQTPGQGLQFLFEYFSETQRNKGNFPGRFSGRQFSNSRSEMNVSTLELGDSALYLCASSYLQGIGTEAFFGQGTRLTVV.

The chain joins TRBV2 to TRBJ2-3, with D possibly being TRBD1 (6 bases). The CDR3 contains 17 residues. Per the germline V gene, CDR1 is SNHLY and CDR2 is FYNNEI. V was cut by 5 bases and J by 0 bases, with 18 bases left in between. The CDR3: CASSLSEWGPSTDTQYF. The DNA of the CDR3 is TGTGCCAGCAGTTTGTCTGAGTGGGGGCCTAGCACAGATACGCAGTATTTT.

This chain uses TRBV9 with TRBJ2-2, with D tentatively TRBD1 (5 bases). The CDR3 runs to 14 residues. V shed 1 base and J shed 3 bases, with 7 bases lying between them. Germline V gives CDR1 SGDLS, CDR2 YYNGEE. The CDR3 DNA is TGTGCCAGCAGCGTATTAGGGGACACCGGGGAGCTGTTTTTT. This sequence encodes CASSVLGDTGELFF. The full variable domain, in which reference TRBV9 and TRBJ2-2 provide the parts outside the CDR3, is DSGVTQTPKHLITATGQRVTLRCSPRSGDLSVYWYQQSLDQGLQFLIQYYNGEERAKGNILERFSAQQFPDLHSELNLSSLELGDSALYFCASSVLGDTGELFFGEGSRLTVL.

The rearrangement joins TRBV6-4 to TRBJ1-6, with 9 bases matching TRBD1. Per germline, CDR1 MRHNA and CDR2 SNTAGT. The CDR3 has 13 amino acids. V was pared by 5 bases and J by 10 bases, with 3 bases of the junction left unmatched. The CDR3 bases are TGTGCCAGCAGTACAGGGGGCGAATCACCCCTCCACTTT. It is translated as CASSTGGESPLHF.

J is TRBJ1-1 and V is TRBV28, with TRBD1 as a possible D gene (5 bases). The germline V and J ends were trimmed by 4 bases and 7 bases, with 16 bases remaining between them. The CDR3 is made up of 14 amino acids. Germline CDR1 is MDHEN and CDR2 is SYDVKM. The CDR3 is CASSSVTRQNEAFF. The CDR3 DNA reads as TGTGCCAGCAGTTCCGTTACCAGACAGAATGAAGCTTTCTTT.

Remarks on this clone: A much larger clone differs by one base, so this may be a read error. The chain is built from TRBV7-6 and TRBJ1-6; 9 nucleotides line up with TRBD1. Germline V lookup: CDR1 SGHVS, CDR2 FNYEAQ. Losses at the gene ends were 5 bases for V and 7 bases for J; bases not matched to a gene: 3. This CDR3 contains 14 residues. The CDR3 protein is CASSRTGVNSPLHF. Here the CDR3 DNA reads TGTGCCAGCAGCCGGACAGGGGTGAATTCACCCCTCCACTTT.

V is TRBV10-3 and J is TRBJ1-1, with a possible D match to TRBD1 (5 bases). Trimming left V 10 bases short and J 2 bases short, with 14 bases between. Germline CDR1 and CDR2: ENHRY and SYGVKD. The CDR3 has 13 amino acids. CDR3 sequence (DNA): TGTGCCAGCGCGGGGGATAGAAACACTGAAGCTTTCTTT. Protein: CASAGDRNTEAFF.

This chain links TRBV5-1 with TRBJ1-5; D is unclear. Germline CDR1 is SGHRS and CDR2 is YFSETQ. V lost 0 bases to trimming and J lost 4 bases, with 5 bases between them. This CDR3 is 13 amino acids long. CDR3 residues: CASSLEANQPQHF. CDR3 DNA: TGCGCCAGCAGCTTGGAAGCTAATCAGCCCCAGCATTTT.

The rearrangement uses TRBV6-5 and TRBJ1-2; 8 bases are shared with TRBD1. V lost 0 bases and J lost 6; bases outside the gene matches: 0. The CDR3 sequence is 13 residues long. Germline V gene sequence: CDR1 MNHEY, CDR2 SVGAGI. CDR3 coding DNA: TGTGCCAGCAGTTACTCGACAGGGGATGGCTACACCTTC. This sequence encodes CASSYSTGDGYTF.

CDR3 nucleotides: TGTGCCAGCTCAATCCTGACTAGCCCGAGTAGAGATACGCAGTATTTT. Its translation is CASSILTSPSRDTQYF. The chain joins TRBV18 to TRBJ2-3; 7 bases fit TRBD2. The CDR3 is 16 amino acids. CDR1 is KGHSH, CDR2 LQKENI, per germline. J lost 5 bases, V lost 5 bases, and 13 bases had no gene match. Supplemented by reference TRBV18 and TRBJ2-3, the full variable domain reads NAGVMQNPRHLVRRRGQEARLRCSPMKGHSHVYWYRQLPEEGLKFMVYLQKENIIDESGMPKERFSAEFPKEGPSILRIQQVVRGDSAAYFCASSILTSPSRDTQYFGPGTRLTVL.

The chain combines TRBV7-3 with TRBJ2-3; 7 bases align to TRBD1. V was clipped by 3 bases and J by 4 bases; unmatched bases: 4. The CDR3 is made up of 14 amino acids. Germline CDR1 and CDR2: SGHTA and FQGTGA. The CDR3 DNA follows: TGTGCCAGCAGCTTCGGACAGGCCGCAGATACGCAGTATTTT. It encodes CASSFGQAADTQYF.

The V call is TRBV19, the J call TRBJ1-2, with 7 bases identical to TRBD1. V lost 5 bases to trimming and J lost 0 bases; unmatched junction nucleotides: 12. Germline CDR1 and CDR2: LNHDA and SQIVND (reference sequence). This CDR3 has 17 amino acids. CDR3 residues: CASSPRGQQLSNYGYTF. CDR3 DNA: TGTGCCAGTAGTCCCCGGGGACAGCAACTCTCTAACTATGGCTACACCTTC.

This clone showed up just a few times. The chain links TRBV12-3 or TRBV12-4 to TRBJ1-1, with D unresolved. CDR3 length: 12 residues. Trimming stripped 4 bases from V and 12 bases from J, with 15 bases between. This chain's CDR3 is CASSYAPSVSFF. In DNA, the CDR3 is TGTGCCAGCAGTTATGCCCCGTCGGTATCTTTCTTT.

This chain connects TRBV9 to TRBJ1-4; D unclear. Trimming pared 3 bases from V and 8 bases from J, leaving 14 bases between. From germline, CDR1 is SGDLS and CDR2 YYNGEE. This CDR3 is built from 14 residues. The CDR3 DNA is TGTGCCAGCAGCGGAGGAGGATTGGGGGAAAAACTGTTTTTT. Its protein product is CASSGGGLGEKLFF.

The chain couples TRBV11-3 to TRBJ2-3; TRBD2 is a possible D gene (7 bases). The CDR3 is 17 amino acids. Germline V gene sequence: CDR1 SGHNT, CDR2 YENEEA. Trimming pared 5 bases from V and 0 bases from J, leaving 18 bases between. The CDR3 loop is CASSRTMGGPSTDTQYF. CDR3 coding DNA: TGTGCCAGCAGCCGAACGATGGGGGGGCCGAGCACAGATACGCAGTATTTT.

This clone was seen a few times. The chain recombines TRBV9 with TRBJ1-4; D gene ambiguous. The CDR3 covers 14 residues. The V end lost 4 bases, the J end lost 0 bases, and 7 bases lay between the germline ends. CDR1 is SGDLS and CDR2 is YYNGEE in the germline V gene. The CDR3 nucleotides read TGTGCCAGCAGCCCAACAGCAACTAATGAAAAACTGTTTTTT. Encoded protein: CASSPTATNEKLFF.

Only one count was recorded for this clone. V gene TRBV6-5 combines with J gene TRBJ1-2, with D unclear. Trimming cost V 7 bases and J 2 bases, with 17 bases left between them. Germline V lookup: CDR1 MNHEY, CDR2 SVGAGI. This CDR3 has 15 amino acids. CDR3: CASTLGGAVNYGYTF. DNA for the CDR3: TGTGCCAGCACTTTAGGAGGCGCCGTGAACTATGGCTACACCTTC.

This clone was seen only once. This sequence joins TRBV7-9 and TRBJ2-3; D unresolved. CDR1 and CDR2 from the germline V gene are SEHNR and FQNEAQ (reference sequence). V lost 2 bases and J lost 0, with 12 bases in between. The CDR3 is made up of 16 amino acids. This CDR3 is CASSLRPATSTDTQYF. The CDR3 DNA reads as TGTGCCAGCAGCTTACGGCCAGCGACTAGCACAGATACGCAGTATTTT.

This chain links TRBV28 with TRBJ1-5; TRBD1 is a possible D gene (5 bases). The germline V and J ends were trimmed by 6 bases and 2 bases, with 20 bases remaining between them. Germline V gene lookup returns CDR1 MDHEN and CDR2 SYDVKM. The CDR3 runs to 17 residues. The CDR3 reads CASRRLRVIGGNQPQHF. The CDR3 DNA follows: TGTGCCAGCAGGCGACTCAGGGTAATTGGCGGCAATCAGCCCCAGCATTTT.